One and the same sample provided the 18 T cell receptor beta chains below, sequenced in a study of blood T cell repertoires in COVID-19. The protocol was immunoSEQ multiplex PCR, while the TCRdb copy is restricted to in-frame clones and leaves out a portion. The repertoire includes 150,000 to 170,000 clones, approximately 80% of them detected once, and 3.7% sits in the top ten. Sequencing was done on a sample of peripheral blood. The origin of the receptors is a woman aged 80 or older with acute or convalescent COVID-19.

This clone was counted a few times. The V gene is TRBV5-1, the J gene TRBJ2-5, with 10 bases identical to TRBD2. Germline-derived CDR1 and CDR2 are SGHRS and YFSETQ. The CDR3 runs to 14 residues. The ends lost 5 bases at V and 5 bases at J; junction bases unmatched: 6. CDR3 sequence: CASRPTAGGETQYF. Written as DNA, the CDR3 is TGCGCCAGCAGACCCACAGCGGGAGGGGAGACCCAGTACTTC. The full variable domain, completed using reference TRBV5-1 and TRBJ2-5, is KAGVTQTPRYLIKTRGQQVTLSCSPISGHRSVSWYQQTPGQGLQFLFEYFSETQRNKGNFPGRFSGRQFSNSRSEMNVSTLELGDSALYLCASRPTAGGETQYFGPGTRLLVL.

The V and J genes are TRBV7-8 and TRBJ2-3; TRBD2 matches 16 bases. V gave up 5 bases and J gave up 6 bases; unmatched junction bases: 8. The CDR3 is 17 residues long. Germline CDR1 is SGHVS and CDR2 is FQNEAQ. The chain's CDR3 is CASSPGTSGGAWDTQYF. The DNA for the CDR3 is TGTGCCAGCAGCCCCGGGACTAGCGGGGGGGCTTGGGATACGCAGTATTTT.

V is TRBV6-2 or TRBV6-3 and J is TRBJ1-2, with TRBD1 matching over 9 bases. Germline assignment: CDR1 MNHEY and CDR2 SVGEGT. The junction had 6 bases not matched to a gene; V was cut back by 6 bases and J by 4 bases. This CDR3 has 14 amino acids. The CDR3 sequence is CASSQTGGSYGYTF. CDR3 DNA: TGTGCCAGCAGCCAAACAGGGGGCTCCTATGGCTACACCTTC.

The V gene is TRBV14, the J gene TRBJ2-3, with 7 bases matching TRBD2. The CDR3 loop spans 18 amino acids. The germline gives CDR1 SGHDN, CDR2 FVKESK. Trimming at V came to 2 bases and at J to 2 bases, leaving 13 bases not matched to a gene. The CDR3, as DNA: TGTGCCAGCAGCCAATACCCGAGGGACTACTATTCCACAGATACGCAGTATTTT. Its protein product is CASSQYPRDYYSTDTQYF.

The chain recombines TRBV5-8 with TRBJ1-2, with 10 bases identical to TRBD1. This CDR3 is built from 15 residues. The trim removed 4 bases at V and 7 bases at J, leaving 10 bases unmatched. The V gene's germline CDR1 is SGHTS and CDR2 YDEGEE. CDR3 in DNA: TGTGCCAGCAGCCTCACAAGACAGGGGGCGTCTGGCTACACCTTC. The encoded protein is CASSLTRQGASGYTF.

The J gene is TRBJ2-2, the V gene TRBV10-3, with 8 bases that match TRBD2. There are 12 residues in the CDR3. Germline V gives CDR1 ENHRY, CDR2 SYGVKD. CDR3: CANGGAGGELFF. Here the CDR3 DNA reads TGTGCAAACGGGGGGGCCGGCGGGGAGCTGTTTTTT.

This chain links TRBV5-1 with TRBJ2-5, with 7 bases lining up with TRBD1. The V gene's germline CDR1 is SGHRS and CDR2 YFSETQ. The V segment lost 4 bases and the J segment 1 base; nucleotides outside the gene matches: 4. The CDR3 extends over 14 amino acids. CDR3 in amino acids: CASSEGQSQETQYF. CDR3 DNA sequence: TGCGCCAGCAGCGAGGGACAGTCCCAAGAGACCCAGTACTTC.

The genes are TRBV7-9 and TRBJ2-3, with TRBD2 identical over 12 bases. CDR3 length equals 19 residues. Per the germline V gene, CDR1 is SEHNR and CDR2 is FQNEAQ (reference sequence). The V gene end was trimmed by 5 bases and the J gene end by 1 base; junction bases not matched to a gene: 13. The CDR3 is CASSQRLAGDVGGTDTQYF. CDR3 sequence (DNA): TGTGCCAGCAGCCAGAGACTAGCGGGAGATGTAGGGGGCACAGATACGCAGTATTTT. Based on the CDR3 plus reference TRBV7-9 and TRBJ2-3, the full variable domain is DTGVSQNPRHKITKRGQNVTFRCDPISEHNRLYWYRQTLGQGPEFLTYFQNEAQLEKSRLLSDRFSAERPKGSFSTLEIQRTEQGDSAMYLCASSQRLAGDVGGTDTQYFGPGTRLTVL.

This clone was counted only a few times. CDR3 region: CASSFGQGPNQPQHF. The CDR3 DNA sequence: TGTGCCAGCAGTTTCGGACAGGGACCCAATCAGCCCCAGCATTTT. The chain employs TRBV6-2 or TRBV6-3 and TRBJ1-5, with 8 bases fitting TRBD1. The germline V gene has CDR1 MNHEY and CDR2 SVGEGT. V lost 4 bases to trimming and J lost 3 bases; unmatched junction nucleotides: 5. The CDR3 runs to 15 residues.

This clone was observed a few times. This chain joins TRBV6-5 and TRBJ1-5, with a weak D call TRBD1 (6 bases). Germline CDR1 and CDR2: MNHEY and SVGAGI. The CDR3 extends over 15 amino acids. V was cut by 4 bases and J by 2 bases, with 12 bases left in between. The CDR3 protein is CASSLDRGGNQPQHF. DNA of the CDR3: TGTGCCAGCAGTTTGGACAGAGGAGGCAATCAGCCCCAGCATTTT.

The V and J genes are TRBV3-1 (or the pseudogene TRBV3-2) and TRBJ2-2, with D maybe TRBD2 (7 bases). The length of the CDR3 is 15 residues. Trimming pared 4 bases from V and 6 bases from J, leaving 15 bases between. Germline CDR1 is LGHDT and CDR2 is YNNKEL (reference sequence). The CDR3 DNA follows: TGTGCCAGCAGCCCTTCGGGGGGCGCGCCCGGGGAGCTGTTTTTT. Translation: CASSPSGGAPGELFF.

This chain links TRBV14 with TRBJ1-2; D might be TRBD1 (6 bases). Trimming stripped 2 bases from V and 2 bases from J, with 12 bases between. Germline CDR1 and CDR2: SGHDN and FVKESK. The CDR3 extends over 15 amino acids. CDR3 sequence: CASSQLRGANYGYTF. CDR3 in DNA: TGTGCCAGCAGCCAACTTCGGGGGGCCAACTATGGCTACACCTTC.

DNA for the CDR3: TGTGCCAGCAGAAGGGGAAGCTATGGCTACACCTTC. This codes for CASRRGSYGYTF. This chain connects TRBV2 to TRBJ1-2, with D possibly being TRBD1 (5 bases). The CDR3 length is 12 residues. V was clipped by 6 bases and J by 4 bases, with 9 bases between them. Per the germline V gene, CDR1 is SNHLY and CDR2 is FYNNEI. Together with reference TRBV2 and TRBJ1-2, the CDR3 gives the full variable domain: EPEVTQTPSHQVTQMGQEVILRCVPISNHLYFYWYRQILGQKVEFLVSFYNNEISEKSEIFDDQFSVERPDGSNFTLKIRSTKLEDSAMYFCASRRGSYGYTFGSGTRLTVV.

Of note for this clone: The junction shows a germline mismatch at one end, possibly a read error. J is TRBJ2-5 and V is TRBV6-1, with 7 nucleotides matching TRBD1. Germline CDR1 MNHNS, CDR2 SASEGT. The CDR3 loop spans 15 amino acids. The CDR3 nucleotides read TGTGCCAGCATTGAACAGGGGCTTGGTGTGGAGACCCAGTACTTC. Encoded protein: CASIEQGLGVETQYF.

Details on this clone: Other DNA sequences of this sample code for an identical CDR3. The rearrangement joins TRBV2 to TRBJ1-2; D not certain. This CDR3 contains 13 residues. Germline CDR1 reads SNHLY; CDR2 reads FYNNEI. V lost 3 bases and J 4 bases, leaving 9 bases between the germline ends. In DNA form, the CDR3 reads TGTGCCAGCAGTGAGGGCCGAACCTATGGCTACACCTTC. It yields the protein CASSEGRTYGYTF.

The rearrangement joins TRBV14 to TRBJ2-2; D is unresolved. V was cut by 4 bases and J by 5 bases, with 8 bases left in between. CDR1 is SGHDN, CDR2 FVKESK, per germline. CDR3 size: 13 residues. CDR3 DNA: TGTGCCAGCAGCCTCTACCGAACCGGGGAGCTGTTTTTT. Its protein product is CASSLYRTGELFF. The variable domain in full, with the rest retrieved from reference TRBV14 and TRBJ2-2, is EAGVTQFPSHSVIEKGQTVTLRCDPISGHDNLYWYRRVMGKEIKFLLHFVKESKQDESGMPNNRFLAERTGGTYSTLKVQPAELEDSGVYFCASSLYRTGELFFGEGSRLTVL.

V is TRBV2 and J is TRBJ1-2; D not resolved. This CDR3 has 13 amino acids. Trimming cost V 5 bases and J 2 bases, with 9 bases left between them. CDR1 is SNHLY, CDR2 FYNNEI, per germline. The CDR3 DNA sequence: TGTGCCAGCAGTACAGACCAGAACTATGGCTACACCTTC. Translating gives CASSTDQNYGYTF.

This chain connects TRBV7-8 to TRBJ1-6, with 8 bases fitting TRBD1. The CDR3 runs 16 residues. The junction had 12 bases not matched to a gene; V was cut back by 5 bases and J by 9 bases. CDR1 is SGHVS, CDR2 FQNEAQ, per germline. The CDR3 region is CASSTPDRAMRSPLHF. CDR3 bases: TGTGCCAGCAGCACGCCGGACAGGGCCATGCGTTCACCCCTCCACTTT. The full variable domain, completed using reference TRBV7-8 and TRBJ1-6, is GAGVSQSPRYKVAKRGQDVALRCDPISGHVSLFWYQQALGQGPEFLTYFQNEAQLDKSGLPSDRFFAERPEGSVSTLKIQRTQQEDSAVYLCASSTPDRAMRSPLHFGNGTRLTVT.